This T cell receptor beta chain was identified during a study of CD8 T cells in Susac syndrome. Whole-study results and caveats: The CD4+ T cell repertoires from Susac syndrome exhibited no clonal expansion.

The RNA input was 0.5 to 1 ug, and it was reverse transcribed with random hexamers. By means of immunoSEQ multiplex PCR, TCR beta CDR3 spanning 54 Vbeta and 13 Jbeta underwent amplification. TCRdb fed the immunoSEQ multiplex PCR reads into MiXCR, producing one record per CDR3 protein. The data show about 240,000 distinct CDR3 sequences, roughly 95% seen once. This CDR3 region has 12 residues. J gave up 8 bases and V 4 bases, and 7 bases lay outside the gene matches. CDR1 is SQVTM and CDR2 is ANQGSEA in the germline V gene. TCR beta sequences were obtained from blood CD8+ and CD4+ T cells. TEMRA cells were enriched by FACS, while CD8+ and CD4+ T cells were obtained through a negative isolation that was performed magnetically. To note about this clonotype: The target antigen is unknown.

This chain links TRBV29-1 with TRBJ1-2; 7 positions agree with TRBD1. This receptor was taken from a human donor with Susac syndrome. The sequenced material came from CD4+ T cells from PBMCs. The CDR3 DNA reads TGCAGCGTTGGAGGGGGCCGCGGCGGCTACACCTTC. Encoded protein: CSVGGGRGGYTF.